One sample yielded the 23 T cell receptor beta chains listed below, sequenced in a study of cytomegalovirus exposure and HLA in healthy donors. The data were produced by immunoSEQ multiplex PCR, yet TCRdb's version contains in-frame clones alone and is incomplete. This sample has 250,000 to 350,000 clones, with approximately 88% found just once. Sequencing was done on a sample of PBMCs. These receptors were collected from a woman aged 18 to 35 in good health and CMV-seronegative.

The V call is TRBV5-6, the J call TRBJ2-1; 14 bases are shared with TRBD2. V shed 4 bases, J shed 15 bases, and the junction held 18 bases outside the gene matches. Looked up from germline, CDR1 is SGHDT and CDR2 is YYEEEE. This CDR3 is 17 amino acids long. Written as DNA, the CDR3 is TGTGCCAGCAGCCCGACGGGGACTAGCGGGAGTCGTTGGGTGCGGTTCTTC. As protein: CASSPTGTSGSRWVRFF.

This sequence joins TRBV13 and TRBJ1-3; TRBD1 matches 7 bases. J lost 6 bases, V lost 8 bases, and 10 bases had no gene match. The CDR3 has 14 amino acids. The germline V gene has CDR1 PRHDT and CDR2 FYEKMQ (reference sequence). DNA of the CDR3: TGTGCCAGCCTTACCAAGGGGGCGGCAAACACCATATATTTT. It codes for CASLTKGAANTIYF. The full variable domain, rest sourced from reference TRBV13 and TRBJ1-3, is AAGVIQSPRHLIKEKRETATLKCYPIPRHDTVYWYQQGPGQDPQFLISFYEKMQSDKGSIPDRFSAQQFSDYHSELNMSSLELGDSALYFCASLTKGAANTIYFGEGSWLTVV.

The J gene is TRBJ2-3, the V gene TRBV5-1, with D possibly TRBD1 on 5 matching bases. The CDR3 spans 13 residues. Germline CDR1 is SGHRS and CDR2 is YFSETQ. The germline V and J ends were trimmed by 7 bases and 7 bases, with 16 bases remaining between them. CDR3: CASGAGGKNTQYF. The CDR3 DNA reads as TGCGCCAGCGGGGCAGGTGGTAAGAATACGCAGTATTTT.

This clone came up once. The gene calls are TRBV10-1 and TRBJ2-2; no reliable D call. CDR1 and CDR2 from the germline V gene are WNHNN and SYGVQD (reference sequence). This CDR3 has 12 amino acids. Trimming took off 6 bases at V and 2 bases at J, with 4 bases between the two ends. The CDR3 DNA reads TGCGCCAGCAGGGCTAACACCGGGGAGCTGTTTTTT. Translated, it gives CASRANTGELFF.

V usage is TRBV5-6 and J usage is TRBJ1-6, with D possibly matching TRBD1 (5 bases). This CDR3 comprises 16 residues. Germline assignment: CDR1 SGHDT and CDR2 YYEEEE. The V gene lost 1 base and the J gene lost 10 bases, with 18 bases spanning the gap. The CDR3 region has the DNA TGTGCCAGCAGCTTGTTCGGAGGGGCGCTTAACTCACCCCTCCACTTT. The encoded protein is CASSLFGGALNSPLHF.

This sequence joins TRBV6-4 and TRBJ2-1, with D maybe TRBD2 (5 bases). CDR1 and CDR2 (germline): MRHNA, SNTAGT. The CDR3 covers 16 residues. The germline V and J ends were trimmed by 0 bases and 2 bases, with 11 bases remaining between them. The CDR3 reads CASSDSFSVPYNEQFF. The CDR3 DNA reads as TGTGCCAGCAGTGACTCCTTTAGCGTACCCTACAATGAGCAGTTCTTC.

V usage is TRBV7-2 and J usage is TRBJ2-6; D is uncertain. The ends were cut back, 3 bases at V and 3 bases at J, with 9 bases in the middle. The CDR3 extends over 15 amino acids. Per germline, CDR1 SGHTA and CDR2 FQGNSA. CDR3: CASSFGPIGANVLTF. The CDR3 coding sequence is TGTGCCAGCAGCTTTGGTCCTATTGGGGCCAACGTCCTGACTTTC.

V is TRBV7-9 and J is TRBJ2-7, with TRBD2 matching 7 bases. CDR1 and CDR2 (germline): SEHNR, FQNEAQ (reference sequence). This CDR3 spans 14 amino acids. The V gene end was trimmed by 4 bases and the J gene end by 2 bases; junction bases not matched to a gene: 5. CDR3 sequence reads: CASSSGEGPYEQYF. The CDR3 DNA follows: TGTGCCAGCAGCTCCGGGGAGGGCCCCTACGAGCAGTACTTC. Full variable domain (outside the CDR3, taken from reference TRBV7-9 and TRBJ2-7): DTGVSQNPRHKITKRGQNVTFRCDPISEHNRLYWYRQTLGQGPEFLTYFQNEAQLEKSRLLSDRFSAERPKGSFSTLEIQRTEQGDSAMYLCASSSGEGPYEQYFGPGTRLTVT.

J is TRBJ2-2 and V is TRBV25-1, with 14 bases matching TRBD2. This CDR3 has 17 amino acids. V shed 5 bases, J shed 3 bases, and the junction held 5 bases outside the gene matches. Germline assignment: CDR1 MGHDK and CDR2 SYGVNS. CDR3 protein: CASSKGLAGVDTGELFF. As DNA, the CDR3 is TGTGCCAGCAGTAAGGGACTAGCGGGAGTAGACACCGGGGAGCTGTTTTTT. Based on the CDR3 plus reference TRBV25-1 and TRBJ2-2, the full variable domain is EADIYQTPRYLVIGTGKKITLECSQTMGHDKMYWYQQDPGMELHLIHYSYGVNSTEKGDLSSESTVSRIRTEHFPLTLESARPSHTSQYLCASSKGLAGVDTGELFFGEGSRLTVL.

V gene TRBV5-1 combines with J gene TRBJ2-1; the D gene is possibly TRBD2 (6 bases). Trimming took off 4 bases at V and 2 bases at J, with 19 bases between the two ends. Germline-derived CDR1 and CDR2 are SGHRS and YFSETQ. The length of the CDR3 is 17 residues. CDR3 residues: CASSPKDVAETYNEQFF. In DNA form, the CDR3 reads TGCGCCAGCAGCCCAAAGGACGTAGCGGAAACCTACAATGAGCAGTTCTTC.

This clone was counted once. The V call is TRBV2, the J call TRBJ2-7, with D possibly being TRBD2 (5 bases). CDR1 is SNHLY and CDR2 is FYNNEI in the germline V gene. The CDR3 is made up of 15 amino acids. The germline V and J ends were trimmed by 0 bases and 9 bases, with 18 bases remaining between them. CDR3 sequence reads: CASSEAQRPNPGQYF. The CDR3 DNA follows: TGTGCCAGCAGTGAAGCACAGCGGCCCAACCCCGGGCAGTACTTC.

The CDR3 bases are TGTGCCAGCAGCGTAGGGGGACTAGCGACCTACAATGAGCAGTTCTTC. Translating gives CASSVGGLATYNEQFF. This chain connects TRBV9 to TRBJ2-1; 10 bases are a match to TRBD2. The CDR3 is 16 residues long. V was clipped by 0 bases and J by 2 bases; unmatched bases: 2. Germline assignment: CDR1 SGDLS and CDR2 YYNGEE.

The chain is built from TRBV5-1 and TRBJ1-4; D remains unclear. CDR1 is SGHRS and CDR2 is YFSETQ in the germline V gene. This CDR3 contains 15 residues. Trimming took 0 bases from V and 8 from J, leaving 14 bases between them. The CDR3 region is CASSLGQSSYEKLFF. The CDR3 DNA follows: TGCGCCAGCAGCTTGGGACAATCGAGTTACGAAAAACTGTTTTTT.

The rearrangement links TRBV7-9 to TRBJ2-2; D ambiguous. The CDR3 is 16 amino acids. CDR1 and CDR2 from the germline V gene are SEHNR and FQNEAQ (reference sequence). V lost 1 base, J lost 4 bases, and 13 bases lay in between. CDR3 DNA: TGTGCCAGCAGCTTAGTTCAAGGAGTGGGCACCGGGGAGCTGTTTTTT. Translation: CASSLVQGVGTGELFF.

This clone appeared a single time. The V call is TRBV15, the J call TRBJ2-7; tentatively, D is TRBD1 (6 bases). Trimming took off 3 bases at V and 2 bases at J, with 8 bases between the two ends. There are 13 residues in the CDR3. The germline gives CDR1 LNHNV, CDR2 YYDKDF (reference sequence). CDR3 amino acids: CATSRDRTYEQYF. CDR3 bases: TGTGCCACCAGCAGGGACAGAACCTACGAGCAGTACTTC.

The chain links TRBV7-2 to TRBJ1-4; D is possibly TRBD1 (6 bases). Germline CDR1 SGHTA, CDR2 FQGNSA. V gave up 4 bases and J gave up 5 bases, with 11 bases separating them. The CDR3 sequence is 14 residues long. CDR3 in amino acids: CASSSQGGNEKLFF. The CDR3 DNA reads TGTGCCAGCAGCTCACAGGGAGGGAATGAAAAACTGTTTTTT.

The chain has TRBV5-1 and TRBJ1-1; D call uncertain. The CDR3 contains 16 residues. The V end was cut by 2 bases, the J end by 1 base, with 15 bases between. CDR1 SGHRS and CDR2 YFSETQ come from the germline V gene. DNA for the CDR3: TGCGCCAGCAGCTTTCGCCTGAACACACAGAACACTGAAGCTTTCTTT. This gives the protein CASSFRLNTQNTEAFF.

The gene calls are TRBV6-5 and TRBJ2-7, with D perhaps TRBD1 (6 bases). Germline V gene sequence: CDR1 MNHEY, CDR2 SVGAGI. This CDR3 contains 16 residues. V was clipped by 0 bases and J by 0 bases, with 12 bases between them. The CDR3 region is CASSYSRQDPSYEQYF. CDR3 nucleotides: TGTGCCAGCAGTTACTCGAGACAGGACCCCTCCTACGAGCAGTACTTC.

The CDR3 spells CASSEPMAHVGTADREQFF. CDR3 coding DNA: TGTGCCAGCAGTGAACCGATGGCTCACGTCGGGACAGCGGACCGGGAGCAGTTCTTC. V gene TRBV2 combines with J gene TRBJ2-1; 7 nucleotides align to TRBD1. CDR3 length: 19 amino acids. In germline, CDR1 is SNHLY, CDR2 FYNNEI. After removal of 2 bases from V and 10 bases from J, the junction contained 23 bases not matched to a gene. Looking up the rest from reference TRBV2 and TRBJ2-1 gives the full variable domain: EPEVTQTPSHQVTQMGQEVILRCVPISNHLYFYWYRQILGQKVEFLVSFYNNEISEKSEIFDDQFSVERPDGSNFTLKIRSTKLEDSAMYFCASSEPMAHVGTADREQFFGPGTRLTVL.

The chain recombines TRBV7-3 with TRBJ2-7, with D possibly TRBD2 on 5 matching bases. Germline CDR1 SGHTA, CDR2 FQGTGA. V lost 5 bases to trimming and J lost 3 bases, with 11 bases between them. This CDR3 spans 13 amino acids. This CDR3 is CASSPGIDYEQYF. DNA of the CDR3: TGTGCCAGCAGCCCCGGGATAGACTACGAGCAGTACTTC.

The chain combines TRBV10-3 with TRBJ2-1; TRBD2 aligns across 11 bases. CDR1 and CDR2 from the germline V gene are ENHRY and SYGVKD. This CDR3 is built from 14 residues. V was clipped by 10 bases and J by 8 bases; unmatched bases: 10. CDR3 DNA: TGTGCCACTGAACTAGCGGGAGCAGGGGATGAGCAGTTCTTC. Its translation: CATELAGAGDEQFF.

This clone was counted once. The CDR3 DNA follows: TGTGCCAGCAGCTTCGACAGGGAGCGCGACGAGCAGTACTTC. Protein sequence: CASSFDRERDEQYF. The V gene is TRBV7-9, the J gene TRBJ2-7; 7 positions agree with TRBD1. CDR1 is SEHNR, CDR2 FQNEAQ, per germline (reference sequence). Unmatched junction bases numbered 7, after V lost 3 bases and J lost 5 bases. The CDR3 runs 14 residues.

The V call is TRBV6-5, the J call TRBJ2-2; 11 bases are shared with TRBD2. V trimming: 5 bases; J trimming: 4 bases; junction bases outside the gene matches: 3. In germline, CDR1 is MNHEY, CDR2 SVGAGI. This CDR3 is built from 15 residues. CDR3 in DNA: TGTGCCAGCAGTGCTAGCGGGAGGTTCACCGGGGAGCTGTTTTTT. Translating it yields CASSASGRFTGELFF.